The entry below gives a single TCR beta chain sequence along with its context. Its antigen is undetermined. Genes and germline are mouse. The read finishes 1 residue shy of the CDR3 end, and the germline J gene is used to complete it. Method: immunoSEQ multiplex PCR; TCRdb's copy keeps in-frame clones and lacks some. The sample lists about 5,000 clones, about two fifths occurring once. This record belongs to a study of tissue T cells after allogeneic stem cell transplantation. Germline values: CDR1 SGHND, CDR2 FRSKSL. There are 15 residues in the CDR3. Trimming left V 6 bases short and J 0 bases short, with 14 bases between. Specified time point: mouse harvest day 14 after allogeneic transplant. Tail vein injection delivered 10^7 T-cell-depleted bone marrow cells and 10^6 splenic CD5+ T cells. Mice had MHC-mismatched B6 into BALB/c GVHD, sampled day 7 or 14. Findings and caveats of the study: Within patients, tissue anatomy strongly shaped TCR repertoire composition.

The sequence was obtained from a female BALB/c mouse given C57BL/6 T cells with graft-versus-host disease after an allogeneic hematopoietic cell transplant. The chain recombines TRBV15 with TRBJ1-1; perhaps TRBD1 as D (5 bases). Sequenced: gut tissue. The CDR3 DNA, read in part, is TGTGCCAGCAGCGCCGGGACCATTGCAAACACAGAAGTCTTC. It encodes CASSAGTIANTEVF. The entire CDR3 is CASSAGTIANTEVFF.